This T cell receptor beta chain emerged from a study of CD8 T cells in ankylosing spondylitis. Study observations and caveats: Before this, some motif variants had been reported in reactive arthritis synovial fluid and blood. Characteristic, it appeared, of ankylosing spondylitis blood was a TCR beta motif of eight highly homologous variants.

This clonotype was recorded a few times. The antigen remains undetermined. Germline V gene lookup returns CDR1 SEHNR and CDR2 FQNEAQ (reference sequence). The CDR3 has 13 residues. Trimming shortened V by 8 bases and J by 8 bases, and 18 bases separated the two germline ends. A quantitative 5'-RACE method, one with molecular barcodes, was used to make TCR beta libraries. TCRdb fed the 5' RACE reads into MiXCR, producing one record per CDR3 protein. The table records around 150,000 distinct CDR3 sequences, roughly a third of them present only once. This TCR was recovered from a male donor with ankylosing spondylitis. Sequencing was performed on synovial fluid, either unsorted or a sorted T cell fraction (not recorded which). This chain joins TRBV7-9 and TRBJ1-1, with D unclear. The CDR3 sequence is CASRRNNIDEAFF. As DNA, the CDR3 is TGTGCCAGCCGCCGGAATAACATCGACGAAGCTTTCTTT.